This TCR beta chain was recovered during a study of cytomegalovirus exposure and HLA in healthy donors. Note on this clone: Its target is not known.

The PCR made use of 60 Vbeta and 13 Jbeta primers. Only in-frame clones appear in the TCRdb table, and some are missing; sequencing was by immunoSEQ multiplex PCR. Among roughly 200,000 clones listed, more than 75% were seen once. Study-wide results and limits: TCR beta V segments were, for the most part, productive about 87% or about 30% of the time in an earlier analysis.

The germline gives CDR1 LGHNT, CDR2 FRNRAP. V lost 2 bases and J 7 bases, leaving 11 bases between the germline ends. The CDR3 length is 13 residues. The sample comprised PBMCs. This receptor was identified in a middle-aged man in good health and CMV-seropositive. V usage is TRBV12-5 and J usage is TRBJ1-1; D ambiguous. CDR3 in DNA: TGTGCTAGTGGTTTGCCGATAAGCCGTGAAGCTTTCTTT. This sequence encodes CASGLPISREAFF.